Listed below are T cell receptor beta chains from one sample, sequenced in a study of cytomegalovirus exposure and HLA in healthy donors. TCRdb's table, derived via immunoSEQ multiplex PCR, lists solely in-frame clones and lacks some. The sample consists of 100,000 to 150,000 clones, around 83% of them appearing once. Sequenced input: PBMCs. Receptors originate from a man aged 50 to 60 in good health and CMV-seronegative. Each CDR3 is given with its conserved first and last residue. The D gene is left open where the match is weak. The size entry is marked missing in some rows and otherwise reads once, few, many or a size class.

. | TRBJ2-5 | . | TRBV7-9 | TGTGCCAGCAGCGGGGACTACCAAGAGACCCAGTACTTC | CASSGDYQETQYF
. | TRBJ1-2 | TRBD1 | TRBV7-2 | TGTGCCAGCAGCAGCCGGGACAGAGTTATCAACTATGGCTACACCTTC | CASSSRDRVINYGYTF
. | TRBJ2-7 | . | TRBV27 | TGTGCCAGCAGCTTGACCGGGACAAACTACGAGCAGTACTTC | CASSLTGTNYEQYF
. | TRBJ1-5 | . | TRBV4-1 | TGCGCCAGCAGCCAAGAAGGCGCGGCCATAAATCAGCCCCAGCATTTT | CASSQEGAAINQPQHF
. | TRBJ1-1 | . | TRBV9 | TGTGCCAGCAGCGGGAACAGCAAATACACTGAAGCTTTCTTT | CASSGNSKYTEAFF
. | TRBJ1-4 | TRBD1 | TRBV5-4 | TGTGCCAGCAGCTCGCGTCGACAGGGTATCACTAATGAAAAACTGTTTTTT | CASSSRRQGITNEKLFF
once | TRBJ1-1 | . | TRBV9 | TGTGCCAGCAGGGGTGGGGCCCAGGACACTGAAGCTTTCTTT | CASRGGAQDTEAFF
few | TRBJ2-3 | . | TRBV6-4 | TGTGCCAGCAGCAAGGAGGGCCTTCCCACAGATACGCAGTATTTT | CASSKEGLPTDTQYF
. | TRBJ2-5 | . | TRBV2 | TGTGCCAGCATGGGGGGACAAGAGACCCAGTACTTC | CASMGGQETQYF
. | TRBJ1-1 | TRBD1 | TRBV29-1 | TGCAGCGTTAGGGGACAGGGAGGGAAGTTGGCTGAAGCTTTCTTT | CSVRGQGGKLAEAFF
. | TRBJ2-5 | . | TRBV14 | TGTGCCAGCAGCCAACTACAGGGCTGGGAGACCCAGTACTTC | CASSQLQGWETQYF
. | TRBJ2-1 | TRBD2 | TRBV4-1 | TGCGCCAGCAGCCAAGATAGGCTAGCGGGGGGACCCACCTACAATGAGCAGTTCTTC | CASSQDRLAGGPTYNEQFF
. | TRBJ1-5 | . | TRBV19 | TGTGCCAGTAGGTACAGGAACAATCAGCCCCAGCATTTT | CASRYRNNQPQHF
once | TRBJ1-5 | . | TRBV7-8 | TGTGCCAGCAGCTCGAGCGACAGAACCAGGAGCAATCAGCCCCAGCATTTT | CASSSSDRTRSNQPQHF
. | TRBJ1-1 | TRBD1 | TRBV2 | TGTGCCGGCACTACGGACAGGGGCACTGAAGCTTTCTTT | CAGTTDRGTEAFF
once | TRBJ2-3 | . | TRBV5-4 | TGTGCCAGCAGCTTGCCGGGGAGCACAGATACGCAGTATTTT | CASSLPGSTDTQYF
. | TRBJ2-7 | TRBD1 | TRBV19 | TGTGCCAGCCGCGAAGGGACAGTAAACGAGCAGTACTTC | CASREGTVNEQYF
. | TRBJ1-4 | . | TRBV7-9 | TGTGCCAGCAGCTTTTCGGGGGGAGGAGATGAAAAACTGTTTTTT | CASSFSGGGDEKLFF
. | TRBJ2-7 | TRBD2 | TRBV2 | TGTGCCAGCAACTCCTTGGGGGGGAACTACGAGCAGTACTTC | CASNSLGGNYEQYF
. | TRBJ2-2 | TRBD2 | TRBV9 | TGTGCCAGCAGCGTCGGACTAGCGGGGGCCAACACCGGGGAGCTGTTTTTT | CASSVGLAGANTGELFF
. | TRBJ2-5 | . | TRBV9 | TGTGCCAGCAGCGCGTATGGGGCAGAGACCCAGTACTTC | CASSAYGAETQYF
. | TRBJ2-1 | . | TRBV11-2 | TGTGCCAGCAGCCTACTCCTAGGCAATGAGCAGTTCTTC | CASSLLLGNEQFF
. | TRBJ2-5 | TRBD1 | TRBV5-4 | TGTGCCAGCAGCTTGGTCGCAGGGGGCGGGGAGACCCAGTACTTC | CASSLVAGGGETQYF
. | TRBJ2-5 | . | TRBV5-6 | TGTGCCAGCAGCTTGGCCTTAAACTCGGGGGAGACCCAGTACTTC | CASSLALNSGETQYF
. | TRBJ2-5 | TRBD2 | TRBV5-1 | TGCGCCAGCAGCTATCTAGCGGGGGGCCAAGAGACCCAGTACTTC | CASSYLAGGQETQYF
once | TRBJ2-3 | TRBD2 | TRBV14 | TGTGCCAGCAGCCCGACTAGCGGGGGGCAAGGGGATACGCAGTATTTT | CASSPTSGGQGDTQYF
. | TRBJ2-5 | . | TRBV7-2 | TGTGCCAGCAGCTTAGTCGGGGAAGAGACCCAGTACTTC | CASSLVGEETQYF
. | TRBJ1-2 | TRBD1 | TRBV7-9 | TGTGCCAGCAGCTCCGGGACAGGGAACAACTATGGCTACACCTTC | CASSSGTGNNYGYTF
. | TRBJ1-3 | . | TRBV9 | TGTGCCAGCAGCGCTGGGGCCCTCTCTGGAAACACCATATATTTT | CASSAGALSGNTIYF
. | TRBJ2-7 | TRBD1 | TRBV18 | TGTGCCAGCTCACTCCGACAGGGTTCCTACGAGCAGTACTTC | CASSLRQGSYEQYF
. | TRBJ2-7 | . | TRBV4-2 | TGTGCCAGCAGCCAAGATGTAGTCCCAAGCTACGAGCAGTACTTC | CASSQDVVPSYEQYF
once | TRBJ2-1 | . | TRBV27 | TGTGCCAGCAGTTTTACATCGCTCTCCTACAATGAGCAGTTCTTC | CASSFTSLSYNEQFF
. | TRBJ2-1 | . | TRBV5-1 | TGCGCCAGCAGCTTAAGTCCCTCGACGGGTGAGCAGTTCTTC | CASSLSPSTGEQFF
. | TRBJ2-3 | . | TRBV5-1 | TGCGCCAGCAGCTTGGGTGACACTTACACAGATACGCAGTATTTT | CASSLGDTYTDTQYF
. | TRBJ2-1 | . | TRBV9 | TGTGCCAGCACCAGCTCCCGGGATATGTGGGGGCCATCCTTAAGCTCCTACAATGAGCAGTTCTTC | CASTSSRDMWGPSLSSYNEQFF
. | TRBJ1-2 | . | TRBV7-9 | TGTGCCAGCAGCTTCACCGGCAGGGGACGTTATGGCTACACCTTC | CASSFTGRGRYGYTF
few | TRBJ1-5 | . | TRBV27 | TGTGCCAGCAGTGAGAGAGGGAGTCAGCCCCAGCATTTT | CASSERGSQPQHF
. | TRBJ1-1 | . | TRBV30 | TGTGCCTGGTACCCAGGGCTAATTAAGAACACTGAAGCTTTCTTT | CAWYPGLIKNTEAFF
. | TRBJ2-7 | TRBD1 | TRBV14 | TGTGCCAGCAGCCAAAGGCCAGGACAGGGTAACTACGAGCAGTACTTC | CASSQRPGQGNYEQYF
few | TRBJ1-1 | TRBD1 | TRBV27 | TGTGCCAGCAGCACAGGGGGTTCTGAAGCTTTCTTT | CASSTGGSEAFF
. | TRBJ1-3 | . | TRBV4-1 | TGCGCCAGCAGCCAAATACAGACCAGCTCTGGAAACACCATATATTTT | CASSQIQTSSGNTIYF
few | TRBJ1-1 | TRBD1 | TRBV4-2 | TGTGCCAGCAGCCAAGAAGGGACAGGGGGCGGCACTGAAGCTTTCTTT | CASSQEGTGGGTEAFF
. | TRBJ2-3 | . | TRBV5-1 | TGCGCCAGCATTAGTAGGGAGCACGGCACAGATACGCAGTATTTT | CASISREHGTDTQYF
. | TRBJ1-1 | . | TRBV19 | TGTGCCAGTAGTATAGTATGGTCAGGGAACACTGAAGCTTTCTTT | CASSIVWSGNTEAFF
. | TRBJ2-3 | TRBD2 | TRBV7-6 | TGTGCCAGCAGCCCGCTTTCATGGCTAGCGGGGGGGCACACAGATACGCAGTATTTT | CASSPLSWLAGGHTDTQYF
. | TRBJ1-5 | TRBD1 | TRBV7-9 | TGTGCCAGCAGCCCTACTGACAGGGGGGAAGGAGCCCAGCATTTT | CASSPTDRGEGAQHF
. | TRBJ1-1 | . | TRBV6-6 | TGTGCCAGCAGTTACCGGCCCCAAACAGGGACGACTGAAGCTTTCTTT | CASSYRPQTGTTEAFF
. | TRBJ2-3 | . | TRBV11-3 | TGTGCCAGCAGCTTAGACTCGGGCACAGATACGCAGTATTTT | CASSLDSGTDTQYF
. | TRBJ2-1 | . | TRBV2 | TGTGCCAGCAGTGAAGCACTCGATGAGCAGTTCTTC | CASSEALDEQFF
. | TRBJ2-7 | TRBD1 | TRBV5-1 | TGCGCCAGCAGCTTGGCGGGGACAGGGGCTGTCGAGCAGTACTTC | CASSLAGTGAVEQYF